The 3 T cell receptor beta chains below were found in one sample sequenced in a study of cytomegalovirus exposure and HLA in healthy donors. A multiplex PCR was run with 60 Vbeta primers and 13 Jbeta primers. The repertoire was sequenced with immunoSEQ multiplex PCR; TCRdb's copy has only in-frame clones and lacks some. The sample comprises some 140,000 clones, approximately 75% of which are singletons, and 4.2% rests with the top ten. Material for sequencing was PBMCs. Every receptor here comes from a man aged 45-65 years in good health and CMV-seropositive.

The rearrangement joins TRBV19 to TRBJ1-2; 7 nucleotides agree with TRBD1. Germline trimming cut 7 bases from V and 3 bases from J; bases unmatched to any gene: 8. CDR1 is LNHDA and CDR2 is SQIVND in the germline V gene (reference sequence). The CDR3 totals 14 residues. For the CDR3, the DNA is TGTGCCAGTACCCTCGGGACAGAGGACTATGGCTACACCTTC. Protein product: CASTLGTEDYGYTF. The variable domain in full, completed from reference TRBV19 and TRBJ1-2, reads DGGITQSPKYLFRKEGQNVTLSCEQNLNHDAMYWYRQDPGQGLRLIYYSQIVNDFQKGDIAEGYSVSREKKESFPLTVTSAQKNPTAFYLCASTLGTEDYGYTFGSGTRLTVV.

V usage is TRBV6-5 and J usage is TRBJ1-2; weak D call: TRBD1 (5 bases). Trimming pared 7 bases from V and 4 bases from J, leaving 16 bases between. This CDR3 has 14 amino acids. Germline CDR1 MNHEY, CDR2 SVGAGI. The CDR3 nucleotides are TGTGCCAGCACCTCGGCAGGGCGACTCTATGGCTACACCTTC. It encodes CASTSAGRLYGYTF.

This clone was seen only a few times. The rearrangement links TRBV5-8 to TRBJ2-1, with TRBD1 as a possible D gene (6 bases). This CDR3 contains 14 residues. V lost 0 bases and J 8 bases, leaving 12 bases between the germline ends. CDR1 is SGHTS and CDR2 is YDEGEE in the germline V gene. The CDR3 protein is CASSLEGGGYEQFF. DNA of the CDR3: TGTGCCAGCAGCTTGGAAGGGGGTGGCTATGAGCAGTTCTTC.